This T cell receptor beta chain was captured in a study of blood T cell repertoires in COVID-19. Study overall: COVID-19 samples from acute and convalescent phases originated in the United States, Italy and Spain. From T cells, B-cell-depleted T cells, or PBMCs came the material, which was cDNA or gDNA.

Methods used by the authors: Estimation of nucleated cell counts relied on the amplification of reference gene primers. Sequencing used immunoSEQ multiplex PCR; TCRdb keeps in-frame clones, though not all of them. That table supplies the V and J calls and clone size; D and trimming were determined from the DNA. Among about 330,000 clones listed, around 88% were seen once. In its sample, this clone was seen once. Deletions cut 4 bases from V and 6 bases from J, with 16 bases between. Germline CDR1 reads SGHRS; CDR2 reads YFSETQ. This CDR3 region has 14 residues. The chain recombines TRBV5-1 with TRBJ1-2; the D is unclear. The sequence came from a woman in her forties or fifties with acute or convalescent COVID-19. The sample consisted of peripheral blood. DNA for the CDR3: TGCGCCAGCAGCATGGACTCAAGTCGGGATGGCTACACCTTC. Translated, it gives CASSMDSSRDGYTF.